What follows describes a single TCR beta chain. These data originate in a study of monozygotic twins with inflammatory bowel disease. In preparing each TCR library, 3,000 to 4,500 ng of total RNA was used. cDNA for TCRalpha and TCRbeta was amplified by nested PCRs of about 17 then 8 to 10 cycles. TCRdb derives one entry per CDR3 protein from the 5' RACE reads, leaving out DNA. Its table records about 300,000 distinct CDR3 sequences. There are 14 residues in the CDR3. CDR1 and CDR2 (germline): SGHRS, YFSETQ. This TCR derives from a human donor with ulcerative colitis or Crohn's disease, or a healthy co-twin of an affected twin (not recorded which). Sequenced: blood. The chain has TRBV5-1 and TRBJ2-4; TCRdb's assignment of TRBD2 cannot be checked, as there is no DNA. CDR3 protein: CASSLSGSKNIQYF.